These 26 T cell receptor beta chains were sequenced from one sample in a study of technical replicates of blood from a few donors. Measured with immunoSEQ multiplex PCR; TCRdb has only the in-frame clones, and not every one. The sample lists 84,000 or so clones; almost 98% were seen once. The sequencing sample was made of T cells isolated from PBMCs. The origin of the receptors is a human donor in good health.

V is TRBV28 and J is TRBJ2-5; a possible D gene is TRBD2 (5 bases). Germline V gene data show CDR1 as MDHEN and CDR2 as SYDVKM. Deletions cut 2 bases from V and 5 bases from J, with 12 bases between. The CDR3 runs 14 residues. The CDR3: CASSLVGDKETQYF. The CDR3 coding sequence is TGTGCCAGCAGTTTAGTGGGAGATAAGGAGACCCAGTACTTC.

As DNA, the CDR3 is TGTGCCAGCAGCTTAGCGGGCCTAGCGGAGAAAACCGGGGAGCTGTTTTTT. Translated: CASSLAGLAEKTGELFF. The chain is built from TRBV7-9 and TRBJ2-2; 7 nucleotides agree with TRBD2. There are 17 residues in the CDR3. The V and J ends lost 0 bases and 5 bases, in that order; junction bases with no gene match: 9. Germline CDR1 reads SEHNR; CDR2 reads FQNEAQ (reference sequence).

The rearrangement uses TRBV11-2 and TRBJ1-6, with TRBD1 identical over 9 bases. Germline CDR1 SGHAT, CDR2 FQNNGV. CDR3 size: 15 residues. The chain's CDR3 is CAAIVGGQGCSPLHF. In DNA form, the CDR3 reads TGTGCTGCGATCGTCGGGGGACAGGGCTGTTCACCCCTCCACTTT.

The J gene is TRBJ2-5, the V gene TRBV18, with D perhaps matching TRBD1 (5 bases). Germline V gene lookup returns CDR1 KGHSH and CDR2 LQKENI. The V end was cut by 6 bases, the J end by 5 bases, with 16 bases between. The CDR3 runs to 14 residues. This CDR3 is CASSLVDRAETQYF. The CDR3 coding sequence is TGTGCCAGCTCCCTTGTAGACAGAGCTGAGACCCAGTACTTC.

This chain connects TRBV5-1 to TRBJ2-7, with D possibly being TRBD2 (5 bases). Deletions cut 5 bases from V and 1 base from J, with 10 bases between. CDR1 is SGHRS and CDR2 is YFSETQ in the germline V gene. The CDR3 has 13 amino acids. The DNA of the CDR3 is TGCGCCAGCAGTCGGGCGGGTTCCTACGAGCAGTACTTC. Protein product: CASSRAGSYEQYF.

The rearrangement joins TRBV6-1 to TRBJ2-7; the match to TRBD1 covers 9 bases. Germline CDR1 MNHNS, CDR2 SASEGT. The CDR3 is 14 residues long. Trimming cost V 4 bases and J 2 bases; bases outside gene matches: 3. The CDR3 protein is CASSVTGGPYEQYF. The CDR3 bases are TGTGCCAGCAGTGTCACAGGGGGCCCCTACGAGCAGTACTTC.

The DNA for the CDR3 is TGTGCCAGCATATCGGGTGGCACCGACTCCTACGAGCAGTACTTC. Protein product: CASISGGTDSYEQYF. The gene calls are TRBV28 and TRBJ2-7, with D uncertain. Germline CDR1 and CDR2: MDHEN and SYDVKM. CDR3 length: 15 residues. The ends were cut back, 7 bases at V and 0 bases at J, with 16 bases in the middle.

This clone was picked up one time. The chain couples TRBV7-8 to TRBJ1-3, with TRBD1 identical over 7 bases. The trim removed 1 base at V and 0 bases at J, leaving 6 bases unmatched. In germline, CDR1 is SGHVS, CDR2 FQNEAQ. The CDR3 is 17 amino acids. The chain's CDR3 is CASSLGATGDSGNTIYF. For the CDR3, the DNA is TGTGCCAGCAGCTTAGGGGCAACAGGGGACTCTGGAAACACCATATATTTT.

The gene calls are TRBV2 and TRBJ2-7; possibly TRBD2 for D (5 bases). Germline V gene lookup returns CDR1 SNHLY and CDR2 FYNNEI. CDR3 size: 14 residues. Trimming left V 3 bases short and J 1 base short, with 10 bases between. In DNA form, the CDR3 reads TGTGCCAGCAGTGATGATCGGGGATCCTACGAGCAGTACTTC. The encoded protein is CASSDDRGSYEQYF. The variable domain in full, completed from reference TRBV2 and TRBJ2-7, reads EPEVTQTPSHQVTQMGQEVILRCVPISNHLYFYWYRQILGQKVEFLVSFYNNEISEKSEIFDDQFSVERPDGSNFTLKIRSTKLEDSAMYFCASSDDRGSYEQYFGPGTRLTVT.

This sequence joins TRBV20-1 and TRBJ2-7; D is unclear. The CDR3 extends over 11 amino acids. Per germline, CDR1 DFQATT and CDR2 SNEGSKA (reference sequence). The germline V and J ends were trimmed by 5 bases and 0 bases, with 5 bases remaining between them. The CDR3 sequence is CSASLSYEQYF. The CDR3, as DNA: TGCAGTGCTTCCCTCTCCTACGAGCAGTACTTC.

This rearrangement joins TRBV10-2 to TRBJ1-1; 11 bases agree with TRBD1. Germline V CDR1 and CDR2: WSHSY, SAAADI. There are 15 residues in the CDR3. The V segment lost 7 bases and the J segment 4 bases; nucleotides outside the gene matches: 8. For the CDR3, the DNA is TGCGCCAGCACTCAGGACAGGGGGCCTTCCACTGAAGCTTTCTTT. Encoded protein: CASTQDRGPSTEAFF.

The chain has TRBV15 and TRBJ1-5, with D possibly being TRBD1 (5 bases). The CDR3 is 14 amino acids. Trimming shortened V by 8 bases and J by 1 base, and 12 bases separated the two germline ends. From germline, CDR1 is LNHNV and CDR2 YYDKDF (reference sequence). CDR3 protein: CATSTVLSNQPQHF. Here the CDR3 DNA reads TGTGCCACCTCGACAGTACTGAGCAATCAGCCCCAGCATTTT.

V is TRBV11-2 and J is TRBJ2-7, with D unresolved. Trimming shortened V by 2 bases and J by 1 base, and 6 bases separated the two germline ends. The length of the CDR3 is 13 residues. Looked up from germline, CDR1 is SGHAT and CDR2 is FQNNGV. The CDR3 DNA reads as TGTGCCAGCAGCTTAACACCATCCTACGAGCAGTACTTC. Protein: CASSLTPSYEQYF.

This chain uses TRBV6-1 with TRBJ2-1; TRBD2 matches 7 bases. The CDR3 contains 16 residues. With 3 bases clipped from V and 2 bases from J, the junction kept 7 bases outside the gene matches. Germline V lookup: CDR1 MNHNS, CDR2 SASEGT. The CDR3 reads CASSDAGLNTYNEQFF. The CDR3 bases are TGTGCCAGCAGTGACGCGGGACTAAACACCTACAATGAGCAGTTCTTC.

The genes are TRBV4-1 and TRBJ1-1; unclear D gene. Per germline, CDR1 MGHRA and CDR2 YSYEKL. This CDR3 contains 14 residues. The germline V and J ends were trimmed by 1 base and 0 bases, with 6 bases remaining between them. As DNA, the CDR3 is TGCGCCAGCAGCCAAGGCTCTATGAACACTGAAGCTTTCTTT. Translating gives CASSQGSMNTEAFF.

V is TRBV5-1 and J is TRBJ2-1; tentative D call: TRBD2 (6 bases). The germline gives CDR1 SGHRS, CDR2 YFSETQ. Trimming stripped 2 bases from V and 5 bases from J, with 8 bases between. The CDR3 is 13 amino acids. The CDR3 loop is CASSFIADNEQFF. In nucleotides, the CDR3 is TGCGCCAGCAGCTTCATAGCGGACAATGAGCAGTTCTTC.

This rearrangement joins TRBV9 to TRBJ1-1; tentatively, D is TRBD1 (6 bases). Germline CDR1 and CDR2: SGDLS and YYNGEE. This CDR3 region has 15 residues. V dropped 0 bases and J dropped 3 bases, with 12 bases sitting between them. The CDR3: CASSVALDSDTEAFF. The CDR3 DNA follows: TGTGCCAGCAGCGTAGCTTTGGACAGTGACACTGAAGCTTTCTTT.

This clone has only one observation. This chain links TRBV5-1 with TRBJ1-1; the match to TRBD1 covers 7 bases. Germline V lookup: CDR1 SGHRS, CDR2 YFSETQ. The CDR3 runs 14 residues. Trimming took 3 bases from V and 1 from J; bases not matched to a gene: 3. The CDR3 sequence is CASSWRGQNTEAFF. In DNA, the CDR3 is TGCGCCAGCAGCTGGAGGGGGCAGAACACTGAAGCTTTCTTT.

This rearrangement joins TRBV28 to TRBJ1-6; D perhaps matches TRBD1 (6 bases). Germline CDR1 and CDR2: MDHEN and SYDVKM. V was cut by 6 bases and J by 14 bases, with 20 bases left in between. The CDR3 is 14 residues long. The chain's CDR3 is CASSQGPGVVSLHF. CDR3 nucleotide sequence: TGTGCCAGCAGCCAGGGGCCTGGTGTGGTGTCCCTCCACTTT.

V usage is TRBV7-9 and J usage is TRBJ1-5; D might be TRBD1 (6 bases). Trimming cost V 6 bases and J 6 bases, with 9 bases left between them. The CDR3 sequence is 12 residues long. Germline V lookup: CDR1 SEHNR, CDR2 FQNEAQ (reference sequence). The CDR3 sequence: CASSLGAQPQHF. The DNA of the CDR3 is TGTGCCAGCAGTCTGGGGGCTCAGCCCCAGCATTTT.

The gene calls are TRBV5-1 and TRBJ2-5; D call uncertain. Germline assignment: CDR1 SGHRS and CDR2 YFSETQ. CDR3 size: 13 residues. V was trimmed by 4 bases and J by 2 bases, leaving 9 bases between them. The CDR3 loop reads CASSPRGQETQYF. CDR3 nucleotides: TGCGCCAGCAGCCCAAGAGGACAAGAGACCCAGTACTTC.

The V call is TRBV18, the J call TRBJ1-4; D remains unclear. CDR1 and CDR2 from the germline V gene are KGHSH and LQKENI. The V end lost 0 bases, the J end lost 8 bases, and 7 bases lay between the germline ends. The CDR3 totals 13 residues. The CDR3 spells CASSPPVREKLFF. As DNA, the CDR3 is TGTGCCAGCTCACCACCGGTGCGGGAAAAACTGTTTTTT. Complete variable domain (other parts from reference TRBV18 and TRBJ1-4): NAGVMQNPRHLVRRRGQEARLRCSPMKGHSHVYWYRQLPEEGLKFMVYLQKENIIDESGMPKERFSAEFPKEGPSILRIQQVVRGDSAAYFCASSPPVREKLFFGSGTQLSVL.

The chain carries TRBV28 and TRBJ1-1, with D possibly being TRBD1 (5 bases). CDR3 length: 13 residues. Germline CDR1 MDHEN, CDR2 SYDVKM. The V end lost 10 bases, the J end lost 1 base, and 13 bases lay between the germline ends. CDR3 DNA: TGTGCCACCTTATTAGGGGCGAACACTGAAGCTTTCTTT. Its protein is CATLLGANTEAFF.

As DNA, the CDR3 is TGTGCCAGCACCATAGTTGCGGGGCCCGAGCCCGAAGCTTTCTTT. It translates to CASTIVAGPEPEAFF. This sequence joins TRBV6-1 and TRBJ1-1; D may be TRBD1 (5 bases). Germline V gene data show CDR1 as MNHNS and CDR2 as SASEGT. This CDR3 has 15 amino acids. Trimming removed 7 bases from V and 8 bases from J, with 23 bases in between.

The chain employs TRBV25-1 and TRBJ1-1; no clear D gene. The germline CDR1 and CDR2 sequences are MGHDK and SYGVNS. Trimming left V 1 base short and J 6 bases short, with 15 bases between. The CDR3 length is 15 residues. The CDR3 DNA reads TGTGCCAGCAGTGAATCGGGGAGGGTACGGCCTGAAGCTTTCTTT. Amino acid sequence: CASSESGRVRPEAFF.

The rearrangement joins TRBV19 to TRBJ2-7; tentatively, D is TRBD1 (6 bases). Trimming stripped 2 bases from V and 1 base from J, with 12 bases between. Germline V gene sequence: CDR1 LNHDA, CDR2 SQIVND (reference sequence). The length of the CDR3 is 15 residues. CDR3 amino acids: CASSIQGTKSYEQYF. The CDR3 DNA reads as TGTGCCAGTAGTATACAAGGGACAAAGTCCTACGAGCAGTACTTC. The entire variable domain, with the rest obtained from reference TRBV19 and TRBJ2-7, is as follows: DGGITQSPKYLFRKEGQNVTLSCEQNLNHDAMYWYRQDPGQGLRLIYYSQIVNDFQKGDIAEGYSVSREKKESFPLTVTSAQKNPTAFYLCASSIQGTKSYEQYFGPGTRLTVT.